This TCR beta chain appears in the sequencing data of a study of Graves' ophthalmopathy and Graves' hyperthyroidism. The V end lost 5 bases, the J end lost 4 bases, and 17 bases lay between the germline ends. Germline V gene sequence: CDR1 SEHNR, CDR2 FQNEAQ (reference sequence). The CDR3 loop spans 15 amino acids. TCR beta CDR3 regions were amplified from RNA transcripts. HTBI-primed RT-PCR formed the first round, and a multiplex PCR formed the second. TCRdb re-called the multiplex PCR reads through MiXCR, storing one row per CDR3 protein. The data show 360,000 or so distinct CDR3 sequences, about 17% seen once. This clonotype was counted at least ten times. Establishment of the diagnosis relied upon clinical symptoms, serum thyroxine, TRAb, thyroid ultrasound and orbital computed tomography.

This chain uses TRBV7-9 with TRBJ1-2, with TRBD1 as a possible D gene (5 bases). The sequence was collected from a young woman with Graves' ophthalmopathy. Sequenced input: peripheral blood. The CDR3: CASSLTGLLPYGYTF. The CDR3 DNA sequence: TGTGCCAGCAGCCTTACAGGTCTATTACCCTATGGCTACACCTTC.